This TCR beta chain was observed in a study of T cell responses to AZD1222 COVID-19 vaccine. This clone was recorded only once. Antigen unknown. Study-level results: Following two doses of AZD1222, Spike-specific TCR breadth and depth rose. Seropositivity was recorded at baseline in only six AZD1222 recipients.

This table comes from immunoSEQ multiplex PCR, and its TCRdb copy is limited to in-frame clones, with some not included. The data show about 180,000 clones, around 90% seen once. This CDR3 comprises 11 residues. Germline V gene data show CDR1 as MDHEN and CDR2 as SYDVKM. V lost 6 bases and J lost 4, with 7 bases in between. Second-dose intervals of approximately 4 or approximately 12 weeks were pooled. The source is an adult who received the AZD1222 COVID-19 vaccine. The rearrangement uses TRBV28 and TRBJ2-7; D unresolved. The material was peripheral blood, obtained 28 days after the second AZD1222 dose. The CDR3 coding sequence is TGTGCCAGCAGCCAACCTTACGAGCAGTACTTC. Its translation: CASSQPYEQYF.